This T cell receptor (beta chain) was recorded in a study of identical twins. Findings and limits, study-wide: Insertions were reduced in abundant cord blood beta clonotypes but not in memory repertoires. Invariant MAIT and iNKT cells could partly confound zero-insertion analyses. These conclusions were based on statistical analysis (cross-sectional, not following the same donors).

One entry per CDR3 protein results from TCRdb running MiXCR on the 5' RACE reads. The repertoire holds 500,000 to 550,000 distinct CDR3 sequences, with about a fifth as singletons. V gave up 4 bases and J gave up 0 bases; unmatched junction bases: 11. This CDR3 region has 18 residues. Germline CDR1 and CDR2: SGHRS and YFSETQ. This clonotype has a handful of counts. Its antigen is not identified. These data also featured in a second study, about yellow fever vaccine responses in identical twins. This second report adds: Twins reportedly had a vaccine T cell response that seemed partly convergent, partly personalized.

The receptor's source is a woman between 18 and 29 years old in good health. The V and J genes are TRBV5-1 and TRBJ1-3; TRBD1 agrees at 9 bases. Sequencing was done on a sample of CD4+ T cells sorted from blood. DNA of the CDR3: TGCGCCAGCAGCCTGGGCTTTCCGACAGGGGGCTCTGGAAACACCATATATTTT. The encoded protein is CASSLGFPTGGSGNTIYF. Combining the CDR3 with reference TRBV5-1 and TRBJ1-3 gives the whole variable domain KAGVTQTPRYLIKTRGQQVTLSCSPISGHRSVSWYQQTPGQGLQFLFEYFSETQRNKGNFPGRFSGRQFSNSRSEMNVSTLELGDSALYLCASSLGFPTGGSGNTIYFGEGSWLTVV.